This entry concerns a single T cell receptor (beta chain). Its antigen is not known. This CDR3 is 20 amino acids long. V was pared by 2 bases and J by 0 bases, with 21 bases between. Germline values: CDR1 SGHRS, CDR2 YFSETQ. The sample is drawn from a study of T cell repertoires in cytomegalovirus infection. Turning to the study itself: Through public TCR beta signatures, both CMV infection and matching HLA type were indicated. General observations from the study: Cumulative public TCR beta family frequency identified CMV carriers with the relevant HLA. The study found HLA-C-restricted CMV-specific TCR beta clonotypes dominating the ex vivo response.

Each CDR3 protein is one row after TCRdb ran MiXCR on the reads. The sample records about 740,000 distinct CDR3 sequences, 35% to 40% being singletons. The receptor was derived from a human donor in good health (CMV status not recorded). Some clones in this sample may be carry-over from other donors' samples. The genes are TRBV5-1 and TRBJ2-6; no definite D call. Material for sequencing was PBMCs. CDR3 residues: CASSLLRPGHESSGANVLTF. The CDR3 DNA sequence: TGCGCCAGCAGCTTACTCAGACCGGGTCACGAATCCTCTGGGGCCAACGTCCTGACTTTC.